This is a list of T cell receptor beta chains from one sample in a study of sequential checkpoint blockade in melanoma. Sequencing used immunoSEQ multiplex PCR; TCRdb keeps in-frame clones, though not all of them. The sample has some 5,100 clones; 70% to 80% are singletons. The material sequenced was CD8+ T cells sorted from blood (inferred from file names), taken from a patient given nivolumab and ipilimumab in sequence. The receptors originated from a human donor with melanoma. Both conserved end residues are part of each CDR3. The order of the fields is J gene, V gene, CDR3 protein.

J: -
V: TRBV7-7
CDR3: CASSLSDRNYEQYF

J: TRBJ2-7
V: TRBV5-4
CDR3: CASSFGVISYEQYF

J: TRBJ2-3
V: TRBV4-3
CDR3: CASSQVHTDTQYF

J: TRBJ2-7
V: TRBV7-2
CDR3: CASSHPPGVVPYEQYF

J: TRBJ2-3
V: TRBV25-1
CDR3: CASGTGGTGSTDTQYF

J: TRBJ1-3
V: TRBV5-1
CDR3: CASSFWPGSSGNTIYF

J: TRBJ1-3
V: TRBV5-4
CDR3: CASSFEGNTIYF

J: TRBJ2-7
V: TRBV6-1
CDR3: CASSEGTGGFEQYF

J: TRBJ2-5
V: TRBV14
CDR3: CASSQVDGSAQYF

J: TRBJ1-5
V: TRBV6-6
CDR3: CASKGGREGNNQPQHF

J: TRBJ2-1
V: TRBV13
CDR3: CASSNRGAASGHNEQFF

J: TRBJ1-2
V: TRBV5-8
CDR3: CASSLGSGHGYTF

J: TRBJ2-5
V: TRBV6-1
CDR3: CASSELQETQYF

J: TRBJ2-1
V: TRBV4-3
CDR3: CASSLLTGLAGVHEQFF

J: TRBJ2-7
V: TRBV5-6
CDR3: CASSLRTGYEQYF

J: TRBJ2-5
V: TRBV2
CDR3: CASSEIAGPQETQYF

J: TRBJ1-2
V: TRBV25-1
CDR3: CASSDFGTAYGYTF

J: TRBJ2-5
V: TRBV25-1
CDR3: CASSEFGLEETQYF

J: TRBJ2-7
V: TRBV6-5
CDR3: CASSYGGTYEQYF

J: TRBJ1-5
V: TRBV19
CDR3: CASSMLGGFEPQHF

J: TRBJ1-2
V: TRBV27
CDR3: CASGTGRGYGYTF

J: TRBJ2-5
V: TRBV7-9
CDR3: CARGSGGARFQETQYF

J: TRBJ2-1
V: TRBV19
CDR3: CASSRTSGQYNEQFF

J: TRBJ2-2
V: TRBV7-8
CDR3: CASSAGTGEAGELFF

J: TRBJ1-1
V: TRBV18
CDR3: CASSPGGRTEAFF

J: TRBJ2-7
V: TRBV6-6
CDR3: CASSYSGGDHEQYF

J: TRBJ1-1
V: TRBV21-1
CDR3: CASSKAHGDEAFF

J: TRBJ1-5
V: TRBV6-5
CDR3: CASSWTANQPQHF

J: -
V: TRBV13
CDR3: CASSWMGEQYF

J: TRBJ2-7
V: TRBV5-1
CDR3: CASSLAGTGFIEQYF